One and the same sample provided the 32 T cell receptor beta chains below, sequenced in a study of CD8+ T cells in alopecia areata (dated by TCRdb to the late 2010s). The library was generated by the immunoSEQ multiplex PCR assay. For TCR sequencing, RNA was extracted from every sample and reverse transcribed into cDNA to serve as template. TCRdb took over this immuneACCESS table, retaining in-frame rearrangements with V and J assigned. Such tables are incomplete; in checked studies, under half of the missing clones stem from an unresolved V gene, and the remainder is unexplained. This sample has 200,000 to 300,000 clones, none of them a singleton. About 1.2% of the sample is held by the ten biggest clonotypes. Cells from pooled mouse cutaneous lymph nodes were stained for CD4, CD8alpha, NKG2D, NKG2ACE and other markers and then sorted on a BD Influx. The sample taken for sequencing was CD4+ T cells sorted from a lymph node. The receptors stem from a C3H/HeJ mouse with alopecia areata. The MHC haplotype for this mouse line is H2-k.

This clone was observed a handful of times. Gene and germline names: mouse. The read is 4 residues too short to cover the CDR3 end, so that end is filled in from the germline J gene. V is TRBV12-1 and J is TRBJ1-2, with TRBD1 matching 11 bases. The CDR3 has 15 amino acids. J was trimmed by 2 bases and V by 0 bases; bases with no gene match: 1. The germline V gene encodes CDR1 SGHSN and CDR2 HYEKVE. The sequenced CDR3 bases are TGTGCCAGCTCTCTCGGGACAGGGGGTAACTCC. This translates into CASSLGTGGNS. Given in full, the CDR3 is CASSLGTGGNSDYTF.

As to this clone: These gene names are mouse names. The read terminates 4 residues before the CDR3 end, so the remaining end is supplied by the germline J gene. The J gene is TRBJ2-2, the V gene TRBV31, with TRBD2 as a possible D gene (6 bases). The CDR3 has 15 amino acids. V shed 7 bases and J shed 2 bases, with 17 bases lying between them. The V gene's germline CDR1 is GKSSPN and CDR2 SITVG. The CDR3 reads CASPGPGVNTGQLYF. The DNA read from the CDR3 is TGTGCCTCCCCCGGGCCTGGGGTCAACACCGGG.

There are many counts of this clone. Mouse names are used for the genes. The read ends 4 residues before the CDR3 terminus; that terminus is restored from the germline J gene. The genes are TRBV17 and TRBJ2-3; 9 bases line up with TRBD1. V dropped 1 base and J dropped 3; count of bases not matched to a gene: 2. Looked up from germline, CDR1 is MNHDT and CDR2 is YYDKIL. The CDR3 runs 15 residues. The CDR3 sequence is CASSRGQGVAETLYF. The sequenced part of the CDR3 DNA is TGTGCTAGCAGTAGAGGACAGGGGGTGGCAGAA.

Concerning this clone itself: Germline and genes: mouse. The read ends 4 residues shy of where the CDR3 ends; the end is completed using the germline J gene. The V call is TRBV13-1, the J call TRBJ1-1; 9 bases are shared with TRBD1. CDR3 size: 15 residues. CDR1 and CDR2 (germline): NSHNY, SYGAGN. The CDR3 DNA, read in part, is TGTGCCAGCAGTGATGCAAAGGGGACAGGGACA. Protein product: CASSDAKGTGT. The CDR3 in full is CASSDAKGTGTEVFF.

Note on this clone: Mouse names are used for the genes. CDR3 DNA, as far as it was read: TGTGCCAGCAGTATCAGGTCAAACTCC. It specifies CASSIRSNS. The whole CDR3 reads CASSIRSNSDYTF. This chain joins TRBV19 and TRBJ1-2; D gene unclear. From the germline J gene comes the end of the CDR3, since the read stops 4 residues before it. Looked up from germline, CDR1 is FNHDT and CDR2 is SITEND (reference sequence). The V end was cut by 2 bases, the J end by 0 bases, with 5 bases between. The CDR3 is 13 amino acids. Together with reference TRBV19 and TRBJ1-2, the CDR3 gives the full variable domain: GGIITQTPKFLIGQEGQKLTLKCQQNFNHDTMYWYRQDSGKGLRLIYYSITENDLQKGDLSEGYDASREKKSSFSLTVTSAQKNEMAVFLCASSIRSNSDYTFGSGTRLLVI.

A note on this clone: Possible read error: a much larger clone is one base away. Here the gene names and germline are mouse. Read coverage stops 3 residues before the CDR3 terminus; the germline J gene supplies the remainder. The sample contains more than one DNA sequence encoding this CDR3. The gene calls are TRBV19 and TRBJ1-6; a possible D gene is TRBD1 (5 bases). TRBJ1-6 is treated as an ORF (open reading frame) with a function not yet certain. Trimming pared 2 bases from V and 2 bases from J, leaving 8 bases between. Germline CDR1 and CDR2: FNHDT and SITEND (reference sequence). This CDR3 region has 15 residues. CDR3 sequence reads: CASSMGGAYNSPLYF. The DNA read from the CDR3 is TGTGCCAGCAGTATGGGGGGGGCCTATAATTCGCCC.

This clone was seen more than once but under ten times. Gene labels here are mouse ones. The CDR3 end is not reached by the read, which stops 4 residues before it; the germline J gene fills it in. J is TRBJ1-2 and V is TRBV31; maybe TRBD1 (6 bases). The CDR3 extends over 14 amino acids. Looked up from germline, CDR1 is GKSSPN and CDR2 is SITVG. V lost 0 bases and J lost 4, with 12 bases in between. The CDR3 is CAWSLGGRTSDYTF. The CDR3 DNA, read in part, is TGTGCCTGGAGTCTCGGGGGGCGCACCTCC.

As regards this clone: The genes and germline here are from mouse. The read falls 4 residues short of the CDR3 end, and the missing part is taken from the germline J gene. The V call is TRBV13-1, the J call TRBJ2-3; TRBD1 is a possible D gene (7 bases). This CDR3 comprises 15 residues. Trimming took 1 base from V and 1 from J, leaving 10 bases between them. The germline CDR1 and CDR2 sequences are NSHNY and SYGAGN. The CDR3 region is CASSDQGGRAETLYF. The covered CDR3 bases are TGTGCCAGCAGTGATCAAGGGGGCCGTGCAGAA.

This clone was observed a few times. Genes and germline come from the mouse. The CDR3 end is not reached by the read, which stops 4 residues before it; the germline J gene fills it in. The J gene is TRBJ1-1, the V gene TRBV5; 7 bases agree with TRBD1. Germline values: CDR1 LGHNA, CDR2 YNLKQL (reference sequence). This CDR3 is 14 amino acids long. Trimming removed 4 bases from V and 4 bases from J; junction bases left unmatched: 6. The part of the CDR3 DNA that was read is TGTGCCAGCAGCCGACAGGGTTTGAGCACA. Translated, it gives CASSRQGLST. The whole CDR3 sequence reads CASSRQGLSTEVFF.

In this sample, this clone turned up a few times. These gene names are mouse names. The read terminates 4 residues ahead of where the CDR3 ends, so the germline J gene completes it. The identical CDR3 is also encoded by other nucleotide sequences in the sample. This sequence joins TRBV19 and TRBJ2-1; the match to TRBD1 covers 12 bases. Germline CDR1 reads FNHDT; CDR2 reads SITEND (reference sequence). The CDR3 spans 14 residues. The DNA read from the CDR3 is TGTGCCAGCAGCAGGGACAGGGGGCGGGCT. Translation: CASSRDRGRA. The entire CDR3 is CASSRDRGRAEQFF.

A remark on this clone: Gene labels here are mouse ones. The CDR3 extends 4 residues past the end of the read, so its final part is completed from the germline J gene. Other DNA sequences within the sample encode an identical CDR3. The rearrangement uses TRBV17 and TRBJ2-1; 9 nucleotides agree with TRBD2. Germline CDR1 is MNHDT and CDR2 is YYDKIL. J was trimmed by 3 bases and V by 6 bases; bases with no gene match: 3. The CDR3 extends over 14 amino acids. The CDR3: CASRDWGIYAEQFF. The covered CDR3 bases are TGTGCTAGCAGAGACTGGGGGATCTATGCT.

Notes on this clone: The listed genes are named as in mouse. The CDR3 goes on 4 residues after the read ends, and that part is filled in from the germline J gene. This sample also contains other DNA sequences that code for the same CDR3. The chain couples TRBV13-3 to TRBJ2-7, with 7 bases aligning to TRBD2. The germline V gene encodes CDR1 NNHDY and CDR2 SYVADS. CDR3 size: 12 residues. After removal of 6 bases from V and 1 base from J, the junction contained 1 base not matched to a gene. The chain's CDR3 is CASTGGSYEQYF. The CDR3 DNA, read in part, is TGTGCCAGCACGGGGGGGTCCTAT.

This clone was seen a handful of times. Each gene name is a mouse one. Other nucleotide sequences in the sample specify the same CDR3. CDR3 region: CASSGGQGSNTGQLYF. The sequenced CDR3 bases are TGTGCCAGCAGTGGGGGACAGGGCTCAAACACCGGG. This chain joins TRBV13-1 and TRBJ2-2, with 9 bases lining up with TRBD1. Sequencing ends 4 residues short of the CDR3 end; the germline J gene provides the rest. V was clipped by 3 bases and J by 0 bases; unmatched bases: 3. This CDR3 has 16 amino acids. Germline assignment: CDR1 NSHNY and CDR2 SYGAGN.

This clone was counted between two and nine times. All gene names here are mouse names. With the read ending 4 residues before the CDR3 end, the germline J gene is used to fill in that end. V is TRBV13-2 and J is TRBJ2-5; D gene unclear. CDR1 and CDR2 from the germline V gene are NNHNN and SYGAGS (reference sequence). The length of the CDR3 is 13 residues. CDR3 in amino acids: CASGVRREDTQYF. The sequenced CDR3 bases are TGTGCCAGCGGTGTCAGGAGGGAAGAC.

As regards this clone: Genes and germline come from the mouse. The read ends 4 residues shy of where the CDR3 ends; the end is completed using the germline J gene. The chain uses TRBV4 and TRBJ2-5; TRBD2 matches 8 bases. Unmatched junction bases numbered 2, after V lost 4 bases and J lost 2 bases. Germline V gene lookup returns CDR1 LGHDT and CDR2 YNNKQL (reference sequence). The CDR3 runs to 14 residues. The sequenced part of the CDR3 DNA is TGTGCCAGCAGCTTCGGGACTGGCCAAGAC. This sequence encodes CASSFGTGQD. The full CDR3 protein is CASSFGTGQDTQYF.

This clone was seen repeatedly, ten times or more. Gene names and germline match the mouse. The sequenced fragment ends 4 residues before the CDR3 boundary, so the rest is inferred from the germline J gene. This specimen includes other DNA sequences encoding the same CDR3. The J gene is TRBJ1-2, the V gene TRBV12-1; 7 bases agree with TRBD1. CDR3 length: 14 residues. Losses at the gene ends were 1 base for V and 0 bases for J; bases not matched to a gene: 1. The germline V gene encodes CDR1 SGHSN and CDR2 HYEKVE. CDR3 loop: CASSLQGANSDYTF. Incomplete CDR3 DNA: TGTGCCAGCTCTCTTCAGGGGGCAAACTCC. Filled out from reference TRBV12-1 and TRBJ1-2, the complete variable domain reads DSGVVQSPRHIIKEKGGRSVLTCIPISGHSNVVWYQQTLGKELKFLIQHYEKVERDKGFLPSRFSVQQFDDYHSEMNMSALELEDSAMYFCASSLQGANSDYTFGSGTRLLVI.

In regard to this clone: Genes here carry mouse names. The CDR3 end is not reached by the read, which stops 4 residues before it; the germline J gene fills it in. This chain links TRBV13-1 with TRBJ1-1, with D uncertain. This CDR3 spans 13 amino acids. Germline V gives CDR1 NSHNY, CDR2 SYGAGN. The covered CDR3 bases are TGTGCCAGCAGTGATGGTGCAGGAAAA. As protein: CASSDGAGK. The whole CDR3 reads CASSDGAGKEVFF.

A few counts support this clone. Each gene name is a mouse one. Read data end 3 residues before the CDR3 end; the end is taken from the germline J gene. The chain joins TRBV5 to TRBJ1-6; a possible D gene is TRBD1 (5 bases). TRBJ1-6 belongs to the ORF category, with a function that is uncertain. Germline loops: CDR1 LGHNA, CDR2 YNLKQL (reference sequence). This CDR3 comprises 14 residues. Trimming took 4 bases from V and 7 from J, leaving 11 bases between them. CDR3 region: CASSLRQNNSPLYF. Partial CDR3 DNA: TGTGCCAGCAGCCTCCGACAGAACAATTCGCCC.

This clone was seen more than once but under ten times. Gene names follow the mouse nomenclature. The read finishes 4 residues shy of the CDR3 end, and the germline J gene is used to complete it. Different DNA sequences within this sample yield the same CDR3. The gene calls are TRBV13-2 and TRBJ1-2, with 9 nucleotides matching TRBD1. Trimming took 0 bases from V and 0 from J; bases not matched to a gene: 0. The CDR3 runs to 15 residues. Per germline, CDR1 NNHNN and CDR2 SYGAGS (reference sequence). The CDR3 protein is CASGDGQGANSDYTF. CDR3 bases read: TGTGCCAGCGGTGATGGACAGGGGGCAAACTCC.

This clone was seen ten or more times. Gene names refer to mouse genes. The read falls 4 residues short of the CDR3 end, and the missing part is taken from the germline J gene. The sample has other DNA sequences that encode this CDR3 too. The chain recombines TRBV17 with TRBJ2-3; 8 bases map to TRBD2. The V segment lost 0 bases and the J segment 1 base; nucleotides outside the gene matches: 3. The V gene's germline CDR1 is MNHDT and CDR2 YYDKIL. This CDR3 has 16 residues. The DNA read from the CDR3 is TGTGCTAGCAGTAGAGATCCCTGGGGGGGTGCAGAA. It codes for CASSRDPWGGAE. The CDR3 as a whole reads CASSRDPWGGAETLYF.

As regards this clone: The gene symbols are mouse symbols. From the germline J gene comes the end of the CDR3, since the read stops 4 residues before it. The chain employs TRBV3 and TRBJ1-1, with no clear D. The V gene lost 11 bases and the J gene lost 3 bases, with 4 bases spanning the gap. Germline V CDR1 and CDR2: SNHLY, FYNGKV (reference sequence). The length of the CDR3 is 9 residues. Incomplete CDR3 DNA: TGTGCCCAGGACACA. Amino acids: CAQDT. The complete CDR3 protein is CAQDTEVFF. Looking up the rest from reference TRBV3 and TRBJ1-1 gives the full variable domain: GPKVLQIPSHQIIDMGQMVTLNCDPVSNHLYFYWYKQILGQQMEFLVNFYNGKVMEKSKLFKDQFSVERPDGSYFTLKIQPTALEDSAVYFCAQDTEVFFGKGTRLTVV.

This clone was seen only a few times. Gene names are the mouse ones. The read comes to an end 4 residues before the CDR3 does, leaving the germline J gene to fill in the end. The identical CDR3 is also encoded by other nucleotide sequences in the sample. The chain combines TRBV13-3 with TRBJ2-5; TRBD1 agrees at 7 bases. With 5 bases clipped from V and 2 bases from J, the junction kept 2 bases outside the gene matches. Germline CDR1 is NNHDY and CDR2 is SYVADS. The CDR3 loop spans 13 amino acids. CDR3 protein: CASRRQGQDTQYF. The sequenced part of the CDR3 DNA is TGTGCCAGCAGGAGACAGGGCCAAGAC.

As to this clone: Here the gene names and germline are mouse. The CDR3 here is CASSQRDWGAYAEQFF. The DNA read from the CDR3 is TGTGCCAGCAGCCAAAGGGACTGGGGGGCGTATGCT. The chain employs TRBV5 and TRBJ2-1; 12 bases map to TRBD2. The CDR3 end falls 4 residues outside the read, so it is completed with the germline J gene. Germline trimming cut 2 bases from V and 4 bases from J; bases unmatched to any gene: 3. Germline V lookup: CDR1 LGHNA, CDR2 YNLKQL (reference sequence). This CDR3 has 16 residues.

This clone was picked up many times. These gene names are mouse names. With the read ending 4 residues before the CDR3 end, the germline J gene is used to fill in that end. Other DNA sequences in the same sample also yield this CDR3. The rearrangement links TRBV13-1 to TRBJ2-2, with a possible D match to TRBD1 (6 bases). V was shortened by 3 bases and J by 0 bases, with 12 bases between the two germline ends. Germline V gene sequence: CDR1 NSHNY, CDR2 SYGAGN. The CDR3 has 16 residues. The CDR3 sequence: CASSGGTKANTGQLYF. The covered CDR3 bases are TGTGCCAGCAGTGGGGGGACAAAAGCAAACACCGGG.

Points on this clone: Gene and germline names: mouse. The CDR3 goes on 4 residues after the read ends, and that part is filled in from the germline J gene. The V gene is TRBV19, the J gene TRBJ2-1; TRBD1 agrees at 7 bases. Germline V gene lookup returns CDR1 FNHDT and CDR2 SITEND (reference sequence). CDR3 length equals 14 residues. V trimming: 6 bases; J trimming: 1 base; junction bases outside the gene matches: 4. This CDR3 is CASTGTENYAEQFF. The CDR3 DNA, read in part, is TGTGCCAGCACCGGGACAGAGAACTATGCT.

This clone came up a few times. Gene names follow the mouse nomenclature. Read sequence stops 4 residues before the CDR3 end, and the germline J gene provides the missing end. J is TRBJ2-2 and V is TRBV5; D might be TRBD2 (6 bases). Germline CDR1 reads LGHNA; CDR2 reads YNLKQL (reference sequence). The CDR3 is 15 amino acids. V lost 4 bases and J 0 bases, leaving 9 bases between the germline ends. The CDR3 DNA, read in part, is TGTGCCAGCAGCCCTCGGACTGCAAACACCGGG. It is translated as CASSPRTANTG. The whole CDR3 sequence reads CASSPRTANTGQLYF.

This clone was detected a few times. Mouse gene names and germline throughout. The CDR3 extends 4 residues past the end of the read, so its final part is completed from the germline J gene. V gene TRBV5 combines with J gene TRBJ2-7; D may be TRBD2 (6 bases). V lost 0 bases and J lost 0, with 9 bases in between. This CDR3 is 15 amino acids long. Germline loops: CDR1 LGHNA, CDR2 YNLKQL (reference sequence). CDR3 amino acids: CASSQDNWDSYEQYF. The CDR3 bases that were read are TGTGCCAGCAGCCAAGATAACTGGGACTCCTAT.

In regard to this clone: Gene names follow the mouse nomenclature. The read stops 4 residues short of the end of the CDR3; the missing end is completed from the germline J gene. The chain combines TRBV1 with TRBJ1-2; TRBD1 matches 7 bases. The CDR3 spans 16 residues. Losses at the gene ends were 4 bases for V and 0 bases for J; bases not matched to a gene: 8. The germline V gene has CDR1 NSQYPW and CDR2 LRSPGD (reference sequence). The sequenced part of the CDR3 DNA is TGCACCTGCAGTGGTCCCGGGACAGTTGCAAACTCC. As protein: CTCSGPGTVANS. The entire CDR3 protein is CTCSGPGTVANSDYTF.

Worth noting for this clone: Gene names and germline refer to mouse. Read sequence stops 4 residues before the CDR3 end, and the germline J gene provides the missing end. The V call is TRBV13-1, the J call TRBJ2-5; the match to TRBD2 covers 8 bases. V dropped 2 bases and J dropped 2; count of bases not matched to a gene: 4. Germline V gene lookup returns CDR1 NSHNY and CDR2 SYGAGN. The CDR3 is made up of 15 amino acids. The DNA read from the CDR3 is TGTGCCAGCAGTGAGGGCTGGGGGGTCCAAGAC. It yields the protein CASSEGWGVQD. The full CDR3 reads CASSEGWGVQDTQYF.

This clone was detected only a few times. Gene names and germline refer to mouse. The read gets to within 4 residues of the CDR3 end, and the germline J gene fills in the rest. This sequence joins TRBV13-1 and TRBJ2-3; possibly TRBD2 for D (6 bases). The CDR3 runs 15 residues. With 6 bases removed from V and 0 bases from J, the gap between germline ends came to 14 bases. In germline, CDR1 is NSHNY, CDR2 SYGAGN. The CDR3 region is CASNFWGTSAETLYF. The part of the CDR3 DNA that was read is TGTGCCAGCAACTTCTGGGGTACTAGTGCAGAA.

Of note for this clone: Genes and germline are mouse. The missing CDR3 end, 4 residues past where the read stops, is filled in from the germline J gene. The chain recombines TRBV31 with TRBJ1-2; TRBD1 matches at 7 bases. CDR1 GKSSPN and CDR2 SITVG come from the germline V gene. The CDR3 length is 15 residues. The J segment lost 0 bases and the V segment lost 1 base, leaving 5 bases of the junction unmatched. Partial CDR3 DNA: TGTGCCTGGAGTCCTACAGGGGTTGCAAACTCC. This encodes CAWSPTGVANS. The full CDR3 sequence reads CAWSPTGVANSDYTF.

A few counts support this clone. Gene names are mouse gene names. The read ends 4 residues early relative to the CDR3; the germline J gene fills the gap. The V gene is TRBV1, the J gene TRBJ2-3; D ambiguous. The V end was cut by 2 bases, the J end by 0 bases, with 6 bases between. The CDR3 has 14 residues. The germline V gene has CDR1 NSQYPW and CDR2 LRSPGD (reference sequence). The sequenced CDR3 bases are TGCACCTGCAGTGCATCCACTAGTGCAGAA. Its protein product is CTCSASTSAE. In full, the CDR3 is CTCSASTSAETLYF.